This T cell receptor beta chain emerged from a study of OX40 agonist ivuxolimab in advanced cancers. Study information: Ivuxolimab, an antibody acting as an agonist of OX40 (CD134), was used to treat patients. Every 2 weeks, patients got intravenous ivuxolimab at one of six dose levels (0.01-10 mg/kg).

This table comes from immunoSEQ multiplex PCR, and its TCRdb copy is limited to in-frame clones, with some not included. The data show about 110,000 clones, 80% to 95% seen once. Broader study findings: Compared with CD4+, CD8+ T cells on average had more expanded clones. Clonal expansion was seen in CD4+ and CD8+ blood T cells by week 6 at 0.1 to 3.0 mg/kg.

As concerns this clone: Its cognate antigen is unknown.

V was trimmed by 5 bases and J by 2 bases, leaving 7 bases between them. In germline, CDR1 is SEHNR, CDR2 FQNEAQ (reference sequence). This CDR3 is built from 13 residues. The sequence was obtained from an adult with an advanced solid tumor such as melanoma, head and neck, liver or kidney cancer. The chain has TRBV7-9 and TRBJ1-3, with D perhaps matching TRBD1 (5 bases). This material consisted of CD4+ or CD8+ T cells sorted from blood, taken in a trial of the OX40 agonist ivuxolimab. The CDR3 coding sequence is TGTGCCAGCAGCCTGGGACCTGGAAACACCATATATTTT. Amino acids: CASSLGPGNTIYF.